Each of the 21 T cell receptor beta chains below was sequenced from the same sample in a study of blood T cell repertoires in COVID-19. Produced via immunoSEQ multiplex PCR; TCRdb's table is partial and in-frame only. Of 25,000 to 35,000 clones listed, roughly nine tenths are singletons. Sequencing used peripheral blood. These receptors all stem from a human donor in a cohort sampled during active COVID-19.

This clone was picked up one time. This chain links TRBV30 with TRBJ1-2; 7 nucleotides match TRBD1. V lost 7 bases and J lost 4; bases outside the gene matches: 9. The CDR3 is 13 residues long. Germline assignment: CDR1 GTSNPN and CDR2 SVGIG (reference sequence). CDR3 sequence reads: CASPTGFGYGYTF. Written as DNA, the CDR3 is TGTGCCTCCCCGACAGGGTTTGGCTATGGCTACACCTTC.

The chain links TRBV18 to TRBJ1-1; 7 nucleotides agree with TRBD1. Germline-derived CDR1 and CDR2 are KGHSH and LQKENI. The CDR3 consists of 13 residues. V lost 4 bases and J lost 7; bases outside the gene matches: 6. The CDR3 sequence: CASSQQGRLEAFF. In nucleotides, the CDR3 is TGTGCCAGCTCACAACAGGGGCGGCTTGAAGCTTTCTTT.

The CDR3 nucleotides read TGTGCCAGCAGCTCCTCTAGCGGGATACAAGAGACCCAGTACTTC. It translates to CASSSSSGIQETQYF. The chain is built from TRBV7-2 and TRBJ2-5; 9 nucleotides agree with TRBD2. This CDR3 is 15 amino acids long. The ends lost 4 bases at V and 2 bases at J; junction bases unmatched: 5. Looked up from germline, CDR1 is SGHTA and CDR2 is FQGNSA.

The chain has TRBV19 and TRBJ2-3, with 11 positions matching TRBD2. The CDR3 length is 16 residues. J lost 3 bases, V lost 2 bases, and 4 bases had no gene match. CDR1 LNHDA and CDR2 SQIVND come from the germline V gene (reference sequence). CDR3 amino acids: CASSINLAGGTDTQYF. In nucleotides, the CDR3 is TGTGCCAGTAGTATAAACCTAGCGGGAGGAACAGATACGCAGTATTTT.

The chain carries TRBV6-5 and TRBJ1-5; D is ambiguous. V lost 10 bases, J lost 1 base, and 14 bases lay in between. Per germline, CDR1 MNHEY and CDR2 SVGAGI. The CDR3 spans 14 residues. In DNA, the CDR3 is TGTGCCACTTCCCGGAGTGCGAGCAATCAGCCCCAGCATTTT. Its translation: CATSRSASNQPQHF.

The CDR3 loop is CASSMGGTSGVQYF. CDR3 DNA sequence: TGTGCCAGTAGTATGGGTGGGACTAGCGGTGTCCAGTACTTC. The chain employs TRBV19 and TRBJ2-5; 11 bases match TRBD2. V gave up 3 bases and J gave up 10 bases; unmatched junction bases: 7. The length of the CDR3 is 14 residues. Germline V gene sequence: CDR1 LNHDA, CDR2 SQIVND (reference sequence).

V usage is TRBV10-3 and J usage is TRBJ1-5, with TRBD1 matching over 8 bases. Trimming took 1 base from V and 1 from J; bases not matched to a gene: 6. CDR3 length: 17 amino acids. Germline CDR1 ENHRY, CDR2 SYGVKD. The CDR3: CAISEFAGTGSNQPQHF. The CDR3 bases are TGTGCCATCAGTGAGTTTGCCGGGACAGGCAGCAATCAGCCCCAGCATTTT.

This chain links TRBV30 with TRBJ2-1; 8 bases are shared with TRBD2. The length of the CDR3 is 17 residues. CDR1 GTSNPN and CDR2 SVGIG come from the germline V gene (reference sequence). The ends lost 0 bases at V and 4 bases at J; junction bases unmatched: 11. CDR3 amino acids: CAWSVGWSSGDYNEQFF. For the CDR3, the DNA is TGTGCCTGGAGTGTAGGGTGGAGTAGCGGGGATTACAATGAGCAGTTCTTC.

CDR3 loop: CASTAGLAGEADTQYF. The CDR3 DNA sequence: TGTGCCAGCACCGCCGGACTAGCGGGAGAGGCAGATACGCAGTATTTT. The chain joins TRBV7-9 to TRBJ2-3; the match to TRBD2 covers 13 bases. CDR3 length equals 16 residues. Germline V gives CDR1 SEHNR, CDR2 FQNEAQ (reference sequence). The ends lost 7 bases at V and 4 bases at J; junction bases unmatched: 8.

V and J are TRBV11-2 and TRBJ2-3, with 11 nucleotides matching TRBD2. Trimming at V came to 5 bases and at J to 2 bases, leaving 6 bases not matched to a gene. This CDR3 region has 16 residues. Looked up from germline, CDR1 is SGHAT and CDR2 is FQNNGV. Here the CDR3 DNA reads TGTGCCAGCAGCGGCAGGACTAGCGGGCTCACAGATACGCAGTATTTT. Translating it yields CASSGRTSGLTDTQYF.

The chain has TRBV6-5 and TRBJ1-1; D is unclear. This CDR3 is 11 amino acids long. V lost 7 bases and J 0 bases, leaving 3 bases between the germline ends. Germline CDR1 reads MNHEY; CDR2 reads SVGAGI. CDR3 sequence: CASIMNTEAFF. In DNA form, the CDR3 reads TGTGCCAGCATAATGAACACTGAAGCTTTCTTT.

The CDR3, as DNA: TGTGCCAGCAGTTACGAGGGCACCGGGGAGCTGTTTTTT. It specifies CASSYEGTGELFF. This sequence joins TRBV6-5 and TRBJ2-2; maybe TRBD2 (5 bases). The CDR3 consists of 13 residues. CDR1 MNHEY and CDR2 SVGAGI come from the germline V gene. Between the trimmed V and J ends, which lost 2 bases and 4 bases, there was a span of 5 bases.

The genes are TRBV5-1 and TRBJ2-2, with 9 positions matching TRBD2. J lost 6 bases, V lost 4 bases, and 10 bases had no gene match. The germline V gene encodes CDR1 SGHRS and CDR2 YFSETQ. The CDR3 totals 16 residues. CDR3: CASSPPGTSSSGELFF. The CDR3 nucleotides are TGCGCCAGCAGCCCCCCCGGGACTAGCTCCTCCGGGGAGCTGTTTTTT.

The rearrangement uses TRBV7-2 and TRBJ1-2, with 11 bases fitting TRBD1. The CDR3 consists of 15 residues. Losses at the gene ends were 5 bases for V and 3 bases for J; bases not matched to a gene: 5. Germline V gene data show CDR1 as SGHTA and CDR2 as FQGNSA. This CDR3 reads CASSLGQGEYYGYTF. In nucleotides, the CDR3 is TGTGCCAGCAGCCTGGGACAGGGGGAATACTATGGCTACACCTTC.

This clone was observed a single time. This chain links TRBV6-6 with TRBJ1-4, with 7 bases lining up with TRBD1. V was pared by 6 bases and J by 5 bases, with 3 bases of the junction left unmatched. Germline V lookup: CDR1 MNHNY, CDR2 SVGAGI (reference sequence). The CDR3 totals 13 residues. The CDR3 region has the DNA TGTGCCAGCAGCGGGACAGTGAATGAAAAACTGTTTTTT. Its protein is CASSGTVNEKLFF.

This chain connects TRBV30 to TRBJ1-6; 7 bases agree with TRBD1. Per germline, CDR1 GTSNPN and CDR2 SVGIG (reference sequence). The CDR3 consists of 15 residues. J gave up 7 bases and V 4 bases, and 10 bases lay outside the gene matches. The CDR3 coding sequence is TGTGCCTGGAAGGGGTCGACAGGGCGGAATTCACCCCTCCACTTT. Translated: CAWKGSTGRNSPLHF.

The chain employs TRBV7-6 and TRBJ2-5; D possibly corresponds to TRBD2 (5 bases). This CDR3 has 16 amino acids. Per germline, CDR1 SGHVS and CDR2 FNYEAQ. V was clipped by 2 bases and J by 4 bases, with 17 bases between them. This CDR3 is CASSLIYGVSGETQYF. CDR3 DNA sequence: TGTGCCAGCAGCTTAATTTACGGGGTGTCGGGAGAGACCCAGTACTTC. The complete variable domain, with remaining parts taken from reference TRBV7-6 and TRBJ2-5, reads GAGVSQSPRYKVTKRGQDVALRCDPISGHVSLYWYRQALGQGPEFLTYFNYEAQQDKSGLPNDRFSAERPEGSISTLTIQRTEQRDSAMYRCASSLIYGVSGETQYFGPGTRLLVL.

J is TRBJ2-3 and V is TRBV4-3; D possibly corresponds to TRBD2 (6 bases). The germline CDR1 and CDR2 sequences are LGHNA and YSLEER. The V end lost 0 bases, the J end lost 0 bases, and 10 bases lay between the germline ends. The CDR3 is 16 amino acids. In nucleotides, the CDR3 is TGCGCCAGCAGCCAAGAAATGGGGACTAGCACAGATACGCAGTATTTT. This gives the protein CASSQEMGTSTDTQYF.

The chain carries TRBV20-1 and TRBJ2-1; D perhaps matches TRBD1 (6 bases). V lost 3 bases and J 0 bases, leaving 15 bases between the germline ends. This CDR3 contains 16 residues. CDR1 is DFQATT and CDR2 is SNEGSKA in the germline V gene (reference sequence). The DNA of the CDR3 is TGCAGTGCTAGTGACCCGCTCAGGGGCTCCTACAATGAGCAGTTCTTC. Its protein product is CSASDPLRGSYNEQFF.

The gene calls are TRBV3-1 (or the pseudogene TRBV3-2) and TRBJ2-1; tentative D call: TRBD2 (7 bases). Germline V lookup: CDR1 LGHDT, CDR2 YNNKEL (reference sequence). V was trimmed by 7 bases and J by 7 bases, leaving 11 bases between them. This CDR3 region has 12 residues. As DNA, the CDR3 is TGTGCCAGCAAGGGGGGAGGGAATGAGCAGTTCTTC. It specifies CASKGGGNEQFF.

Details on this clone: The sample carries other DNA sequences with the same CDR3. This chain connects TRBV4-2 to TRBJ1-1; 10 positions agree with TRBD1. CDR1 and CDR2 from the germline V gene are LGHNA and YNFKEQ. The CDR3 is made up of 15 amino acids. V was pared by 0 bases and J by 8 bases, with 6 bases of the junction left unmatched. The CDR3 coding sequence is TGTGCCAGCAGCCAAGATGGGACAGGGGCCACCGAAGCTTTCTTT. This translates into CASSQDGTGATEAFF.